One and the same sample provided the 15 T cell receptor beta chains below, sequenced in a study of blood T cells in healthy people across ages. It was with a sample-barcoded 5' primer and a J-beta primer mix that a second PCR of about 6 to 12 cycles was run. TCRdb reprocessed the 5' RACE reads via MiXCR and lists one record per CDR3 protein. Of some 800,000 distinct CDR3 sequences listed, 44% are singletons. Sequencing was carried out using blood. Receptors were obtained from a man aged 55 to 70 in good health.

The V call is TRBV6-5, the J call TRBJ1-2; 8 bases match TRBD1. Germline V lookup: CDR1 MNHEY, CDR2 SVGAGI. The CDR3 loop spans 14 amino acids. Trimming took 0 bases from V and 6 from J; bases not matched to a gene: 3. The CDR3 here is CASSYSTGVDGYTF. The CDR3 nucleotides are TGTGCCAGCAGTTACTCGACAGGGGTCGATGGCTACACCTTC.

This sequence joins TRBV24-1 and TRBJ1-2; weak D call: TRBD1 (6 bases). V lost 3 bases to trimming and J lost 2 bases, with 6 bases between them. The CDR3 contains 13 residues. Germline CDR1 is KGHDR and CDR2 is SFDVKD. Written as DNA, the CDR3 is TGTGCCACCAGTGATACAGGGAACTATGGCTACACCTTC. Protein sequence: CATSDTGNYGYTF.

V usage is TRBV18 and J usage is TRBJ1-2, with unresolved D. V was cut by 0 bases and J by 3 bases, with 11 bases left in between. The germline V gene encodes CDR1 KGHSH and CDR2 LQKENI. This CDR3 comprises 15 residues. In DNA, the CDR3 is TGTGCCAGCTCACCACCGGATATTCGGGACTATGGCTACACCTTC. This gives the protein CASSPPDIRDYGYTF.

This clonotype was seen a few times. The V gene is TRBV10-3, the J gene TRBJ2-2; 8 bases are a match to TRBD2. With 2 bases clipped from V and 5 bases from J, the junction kept 4 bases outside the gene matches. The CDR3 loop spans 15 amino acids. Germline CDR1 is ENHRY and CDR2 is SYGVKD. CDR3 residues: CAISEQSGGTGELFF. CDR3 nucleotides: TGTGCCATCAGTGAGCAAAGCGGGGGAACCGGGGAGCTGTTTTTT.

This clonotype showed up just a few times. This chain joins TRBV20-1 and TRBJ2-1; the D is unclear. This CDR3 is 12 amino acids long. V gave up 3 bases and J gave up 9 bases, with 12 bases separating them. Germline V gene lookup returns CDR1 DFQATT and CDR2 SNEGSKA (reference sequence). CDR3 sequence reads: CSASSDPAEQFF. As DNA, the CDR3 is TGCAGTGCTAGTTCGGACCCCGCTGAGCAGTTCTTC.

This sequence joins TRBV7-2 and TRBJ2-1; TRBD1 agrees at 8 bases. The DNA end is a closer match to TRBJ2-7, so the J assignment may be wrong. Per the germline V gene, CDR1 is SGHTA and CDR2 is FQGNSA. The CDR3 runs 15 residues. This chain's CDR3 is CASSPRRDRNHEQYF. CDR3 coding DNA: TGTGCCAGCAGCCCTAGAAGGGACAGGAACCACGAGCAGTACTTC.

The rearrangement uses TRBV5-1 and TRBJ1-2; 7 bases fit TRBD1. With 1 base clipped from V and 8 bases from J, the junction kept 8 bases outside the gene matches. In germline, CDR1 is SGHRS, CDR2 YFSETQ. This CDR3 comprises 14 residues. CDR3 sequence: CASSLNDRDGGYTF. The CDR3 DNA is TGCGCCAGCAGCTTGAACGACAGGGATGGGGGCTACACCTTC.

The chain employs TRBV5-1 and TRBJ2-7; 9 bases are shared with TRBD2. The trim removed 0 bases at V and 7 bases at J, leaving 5 bases unmatched. The CDR3 spans 14 residues. Germline-derived CDR1 and CDR2 are SGHRS and YFSETQ. In nucleotides, the CDR3 is TGCGCCAGCAGCTTGGGCCAGCGGGAGGATGAGCAGTACTTC. Protein: CASSLGQREDEQYF.

The chain carries TRBV7-2 and TRBJ2-1, with D possibly being TRBD1 or TRBD2 (6 bases each). In germline, CDR1 is SGHTA, CDR2 FQGNSA. V dropped 5 bases and J dropped 9 bases, with 14 bases sitting between them. This CDR3 comprises 13 residues. The CDR3 DNA is TGTGCCAGCAGCCCGAGACAGGAGGGTGAGCAGTTCTTC. As protein: CASSPRQEGEQFF. Variable domain in full (rest from reference TRBV7-2 and TRBJ2-1): GAGVSQSPSNKVTEKGKDVELRCDPISGHTALYWYRQSLGQGLEFLIYFQGNSAPDKSGLPSDRFSAERTGGSVSTLTIQRTQQEDSAVYLCASSPRQEGEQFFGPGTRLTVL.

This clonotype was seen only a few times. This chain connects TRBV20-1 to TRBJ2-3; perhaps TRBD2 as D (5 bases). There are 17 residues in the CDR3. CDR1 DFQATT and CDR2 SNEGSKA come from the germline V gene (reference sequence). With 0 bases removed from V and 2 bases from J, the gap between germline ends came to 18 bases. CDR3 bases: TGCAGTGCTAGAGACCCATTGTATCCGGGGAACACAGATACGCAGTATTTT. It translates to CSARDPLYPGNTDTQYF.

The chain carries TRBV6-1 and TRBJ2-1; D perhaps matches TRBD2 (7 bases). Trimming pared 8 bases from V and 10 bases from J, leaving 18 bases between. Germline V lookup: CDR1 MNHNS, CDR2 SASEGT. The CDR3 loop spans 13 amino acids. The CDR3 is CASDDGGPGEQFF. The CDR3 DNA sequence: TGTGCCAGCGACGACGGGGGGCCGGGCGAGCAGTTCTTC.

This clonotype was seen more than once but under ten times. This rearrangement joins TRBV20-1 to TRBJ2-7; 7 bases map to TRBD2. The CDR3 consists of 13 residues. Germline V gene sequence: CDR1 DFQATT, CDR2 SNEGSKA (reference sequence). With V trimmed by 6 bases and J by 2 bases, 7 bases remained unmatched. In nucleotides, the CDR3 is TGCAGTGCGAACCCGCGGGGGACCTACGAGCAGTACTTC. Protein sequence: CSANPRGTYEQYF.

CDR3 region: CASSFDREYGYTF. CDR3 bases: TGTGCCAGCAGCTTTGACAGGGAGTATGGCTACACCTTC. This chain joins TRBV7-2 and TRBJ1-2; 7 positions match TRBD1. J lost 5 bases, V lost 3 bases, and 3 bases had no gene match. The germline gives CDR1 SGHTA, CDR2 FQGNSA. The CDR3 has 13 residues.

The CDR3 reads CAWSAEQAYEQYF. The CDR3 DNA is TGTGCCTGGAGTGCAGAACAGGCCTACGAGCAGTACTTC. The chain carries TRBV30 and TRBJ2-4; D might be TRBD1 (5 bases). Judging by the DNA end, TRBJ2-7 fits better; the J call may be wrong. Germline CDR1 reads GTSNPN; CDR2 reads SVGIG (reference sequence). The CDR3 has 13 amino acids.

The chain recombines TRBV6-2 or TRBV6-3 with TRBJ1-2; D not certain. This CDR3 is 16 amino acids long. Germline CDR1 MNHEY, CDR2 SVGEGT. V lost 0 bases, J lost 3 bases, and 14 bases lay in between. The CDR3 is CASSYSMRGRDYGYTF. In DNA form, the CDR3 reads TGTGCCAGCAGTTACTCGATGCGCGGGCGGGACTATGGCTACACCTTC.